This TCR beta chain was documented in a study of T cells in localized non-small cell lung cancer. The assay was immunoSEQ multiplex PCR, and TCRdb's table has in-frame clones only and misses some. Of roughly 1,400 clones detected, under 30% appear once; the ten largest clones hold around 20%. This CDR3 is built from 16 residues. Germline V gene lookup returns CDR1 WSHSY and CDR2 SAAADI. V lost 2 bases and J lost 5; bases outside the gene matches: 7. The sequences come from normal lung tissue next to the tumor, collected before any cancer treatment. This clonotype originated in a male donor aged 60 or over with stage I lung adenocarcinoma. The chain is built from TRBV10-2 and TRBJ2-3, with 10 positions matching TRBD2. CDR3 sequence reads: CASSENLSGGGDTQYF. Here the CDR3 DNA reads TGCGCCAGCAGTGAGAATCTGAGCGGGGGGGGAGATACGCAGTATTTT.